This record concerns one TCR beta chain sequence. Its antigen is unknown. It has no much larger one-base neighbor in the sample; base qualities were not kept. From its cysteine to its phenylalanine, the CDR3 spans 15 amino acids. Only the CDR3 part of the read is kept: 45 bases, read in frame from the first base. CDR1 and CDR2 are drawn from the germline V gene: MNHEY, SVGAGI. V trim: 5 bases; J trim: 4 bases; unmatched bases: 7. The donors were healthy, HIV-negative adults with no recently reported acute infections or vaccinations. Every donor was a Caucasian adult living in Nashville, Tennessee, USA. CD4+ T cells were enriched by magnetic negative selection, after which naive cells were positively selected on CD45RA and the negative fraction was taken as the memory subset. Blood was collected by leukapheresis, and PBMCs were isolated by Ficoll-Histopaque density gradient centrifugation and then cryopreserved in liquid nitrogen vapor phase. Analytical flow cytometry was used to check the purity and quantity of each magnetically sorted T cell population. From each sorted fraction, genomic DNA was isolated and quantified by UV absorbance on a Nanodrop 2000c.

The source of the sample is a study of shared clonotypes between healthy human individuals (dated by TCRdb to the early 2020s). Looking at the study overall: Three men and two women, aged 18 to 49 years, made up the cohort. For each donor, CD4 naive and CD4 memory were each run on three plates, CD8 naive on two plates, and CD8 memory on one plate. To estimate repertoire size and how much clonotypes are shared between individuals, the study performed deep sequencing of blood TCR repertoires from roughly five healthy adults. Different laboratories and diverse techniques were used to prepare libraries and sequence TCR repertoires, to increase sequencing depth and limit assay-specific biases. Per donor, leukapheresis produced somewhere between about 0.9 and 9.5 billion PBMCs.

Using the deep immunoSEQ assay, TCR CDR3 regions were amplified from genomic DNA by multiplex PCR. Extracted genomic DNA from each cell subset was spread evenly across all wells of several immunoSEQ 96-well plates, with each plate serving as a replicate. Each replicate PCR for sorted subsets received around 0.2 ug genomic DNA, equal to about 30,000 T cell genomes. The purified libraries were quantified using a Qubit 3.0 fluorometer, sized with a Bioanalyzer 2100, and then quantified again using the KAPA Library Quantification kit. Every immunoSEQ 96-well plate was sequenced on a dedicated single-read 150-cycle Illumina NextSeq 550 flow cell. The original methods were these. The immunoSEQ output contained only junctional sequences without quality scores, so filtering could not match that applied to full-length reads. Sequences were annotated with PyIR, a Python wrapper for IgBLAST v1.9, using IMGT germline references to assign V/J genes and CDR3. Any read was removed if the V/J assignment was weak (E-value above 1e-6), the CDR3 was missing, or the read contained stop codons, out-of-frame junctions, or ambiguous translated residues. A V3J clonotype was defined by an identical inferred V gene, J gene, and CDR3 amino acid sequence. The percentage overlap between two repertoires was calculated by dividing the number of shared unique clonotypes by the size of the smaller repertoire. Three approaches were used to assess repertoire richness: RTK rarefaction, the Chao1 estimator, and Recon v2.1 estimates of unobserved clonotypes. Generation probabilities were computed with OLGA for all TCRbeta clonotypes obtained by the gDNA method from a handful of donors. The table comes from immuneACCESS by way of TCRdb, which keeps in-frame sequences with V and J called. Part of the clones is missing from these tables; in studies checked, under half for an unresolved V gene and the rest for unknown reasons. V and J calls and clone size are given by that table; D and trimming were obtained from the DNA. For this sample there are 2 million to 2.5 million clones; roughly 94% appear just once. 0.1% to 0.15% of the sample lies in the top ten.

Broad study findings and their caveats: Pairwise subsampling led to the expectation that sequencing depth would affect the degree of clonotype sharing among donors. Naive subsets generally had larger estimated clonotype richness than memory subsets. Only blood was sampled, and tissue TCR repertoires likely differ from those in blood. Sharing across several donors was observed for 5% to 6.5% of naive CD4, 3.5% of naive CD8, over 2% of memory CD4, and less than 0.45% of memory CD8 clonotypes. Even with the large sequencing depth, rarefaction of the sorted-subset datasets indicated that sequencing was incomplete. The small number of donors limited the genetic and exposure-history diversity represented. Compared with non-shared clonotypes, clonotypes shared by all four sorted-subset donors had higher generation probabilities.

The sequenced sample was naive CD4+ T cells sorted from blood. The meaning of the sample's cell subset or site label: CD45RA+ positively selected. This chain is built from TRBV6-5 and TRBJ1-1, with 10 bases aligning to TRBD1. The sequence was collected from a man aged 18-30 years in good health. The nucleotide sequence reads as follows: TGTGCCAGCAGTGGAGACAGGGGGCAGGGCACTGAAGCTTTCTTT. Translated, it gives CASSGDRGQGTEAFF.